Sequencing of this T cell receptor (beta chain) was carried out in a study of technical replicates of blood from a handful of donors. The CDR3 totals 18 residues. Germline-derived CDR1 and CDR2 are MNHNS and SASEGT. V lost 4 bases and J lost 5; bases outside the gene matches: 13. Assay used: immunoSEQ multiplex PCR; TCRdb lists only in-frame clones, some missing. The table lists approximately 76,000 clones, 80% to 90% of them singletons, with approximately 5% in the top ten. The rearrangement uses TRBV6-1 and TRBJ2-1; 11 bases match TRBD2. The sample comprised PBMCs. The TCR sequence derives from a human donor in good health. Some clones in this sample may be carry-over from other donors' samples. The CDR3 region is CASSGLSGRAYSDNEQFF. The DNA of the CDR3 is TGTGCCAGCAGTGGCCTTAGCGGGAGGGCGTATAGCGACAATGAGCAGTTCTTC.